The table lists the clone carrying this TCR beta chain with many counts. The data are from a study of CD8+CD57+ T cells in acquired aplastic anemia. Background on the study: Sorted CD4+ plus CD8+ cells gave DNA averaging about 3.2 ug.

The CDR3 loop spans 13 amino acids. V was pared by 2 bases and J by 7 bases, with 11 bases between. Germline CDR1 SGHVS, CDR2 FQNEAQ. Genomic DNA was employed as the template in profiling TCR beta VDJ and CDR3. One entry per CDR3 protein results from TCRdb running MiXCR on the reads. The sample gives about 180,000 distinct CDR3 sequences, under 55% of which show up once; roughly 1.1% is in the top ten. Selection for sequencing was limited to patients who had shown CD8+CD57+ cell expansion by flow cytometry. This receptor was taken from a human donor with aplastic anemia. Material: sorted CD4+, CD8+, or CD8+CD57+ T cells (not recorded which) from PBMCs. This chain connects TRBV7-8 to TRBJ1-2; maybe TRBD1 (6 bases). The CDR3 DNA sequence: TGTGCCAGCAGCTTATTAATAGGGGGTGGCTACACCTTC. Its protein product is CASSLLIGGGYTF. The whole variable domain, filled in from reference TRBV7-8 and TRBJ1-2, reads GAGVSQSPRYKVAKRGQDVALRCDPISGHVSLFWYQQALGQGPEFLTYFQNEAQLDKSGLPSDRFFAERPEGSVSTLKIQRTQQEDSAVYLCASSLLIGGGYTFGSGTRLTVV.